What follows is one TCR beta chain and its context. The antigen is unknown. The source of the sample is a study of T cell responses to AZD1222 COVID-19 vaccine. Generated by immunoSEQ multiplex PCR, the TCRdb table keeps only in-frame clones and is missing some. The repertoire consists of about 140,000 clones, with 92% occurring once and the leading ten covering about 3.7%. Study-level findings and limits: There were mostly white British donors and more females than males, and clonal diversity was possibly underestimated.

The V gene lost 8 bases and the J gene lost 4 bases, with 17 bases spanning the gap. Germline values: CDR1 SEHNR, CDR2 FQNEAQ (reference sequence). There are 14 residues in the CDR3. This chain connects TRBV7-9 to TRBJ1-1; perhaps TRBD1 as D (6 bases). The receptor was isolated from an adult who received the AZD1222 COVID-19 vaccine. This sample comprised peripheral blood, obtained 28 days after the second AZD1222 dose. CDR3 sequence reads: CASSYGQTITEAFF. The CDR3 DNA is TGTGCCAGCTCCTATGGACAGACAATCACTGAAGCTTTCTTT.